These 12 T cell receptor beta chains were all obtained from the same sample, sequenced in a study of cytomegalovirus exposure and HLA in healthy donors. With 60 Vbeta and 13 Jbeta primers, the PCR was carried out. Profiled with immunoSEQ multiplex PCR; TCRdb holds only in-frame clones, not every one. The sample lists some 150,000 clones, 60% to 85% occurring once. Sequenced material: PBMCs. These receptor sequences come from a man aged 25 to 40 in good health and CMV-seropositive.

The chain is built from TRBV14 and TRBJ2-5; TRBD1 is a possible D gene (5 bases). The CDR3 extends over 14 amino acids. Germline loops: CDR1 SGHDN, CDR2 FVKESK. V lost 5 bases to trimming and J lost 4 bases, with 14 bases between them. The CDR3 spells CASSNDRLGETQYF. The CDR3 DNA reads TGTGCCAGCAGCAACGACAGATTGGGAGAGACCCAGTACTTC.

A word on this clone: Additional DNA sequences in this sample encode the identical CDR3. The rearrangement uses TRBV30 and TRBJ1-5; TRBD1 aligns across 7 bases. This CDR3 is 15 amino acids long. Germline V CDR1 and CDR2: GTSNPN, SVGIG (reference sequence). Unmatched junction bases numbered 5, after V lost 3 bases and J lost 0 bases. The CDR3 coding sequence is TGTGCCTGGAGACCCGGGACAGCTAGCAATCAGCCCCAGCATTTT. This codes for CAWRPGTASNQPQHF. The whole variable domain, remainder taken from reference TRBV30 and TRBJ1-5, is SQTIHQWPATLVQPVGSPLSLECTVEGTSNPNLYWYRQAAGRGLQLLFYSVGIGQISSEVPQNLSASRPQDRQFILSSKKLLLSDSGFYLCAWRPGTASNQPQHFGDGTRLSIL.

V usage is TRBV5-1 and J usage is TRBJ1-1; 8 bases are a match to TRBD1. Germline loops: CDR1 SGHRS, CDR2 YFSETQ. Germline trimming cut 0 bases from V and 7 bases from J; bases unmatched to any gene: 2. CDR3 length equals 13 residues. The CDR3 DNA reads as TGCGCCAGCAGCTTGGACAGGGGGGATGAAGCTTTCTTT. Translating it yields CASSLDRGDEAFF.

The V and J genes are TRBV28 and TRBJ2-3; 7 bases are a match to TRBD2. V was clipped by 2 bases and J by 1 base; unmatched bases: 9. CDR3 size: 17 residues. Germline V CDR1 and CDR2: MDHEN, SYDVKM. CDR3 protein: CASSLTPREEGTDTQYF. Here the CDR3 DNA reads TGTGCCAGCAGTTTAACCCCCCGGGAGGAAGGCACAGATACGCAGTATTTT.

The chain joins TRBV7-9 to TRBJ2-7; 10 bases match TRBD1. The CDR3 length is 14 residues. J lost 6 bases, V lost 5 bases, and 7 bases had no gene match. Per germline, CDR1 SEHNR and CDR2 FQNEAQ (reference sequence). CDR3 in DNA: TGTGCCAGCAGCCCCCGCGACAGGGGGCGCGAGCAGTACTTC. This sequence encodes CASSPRDRGREQYF.

This rearrangement joins TRBV28 to TRBJ2-7; D uncertain. Trimming stripped 5 bases from V and 7 bases from J, with 18 bases between. CDR1 and CDR2 from the germline V gene are MDHEN and SYDVKM. CDR3 length: 14 residues. In DNA, the CDR3 is TGTGCCAGCAGTCAACAGCCTTCTACTTGGGAGCAGTACTTC. This translates into CASSQQPSTWEQYF.

The chain has TRBV28 and TRBJ1-1, with D perhaps TRBD1 (6 bases). The V end lost 5 bases, the J end lost 4 bases, and 17 bases lay between the germline ends. CDR3 length: 15 amino acids. The germline V gene encodes CDR1 MDHEN and CDR2 SYDVKM. The CDR3, as DNA: TGTGCCAGCAGTCCCTGGGGGCTTGAGAGCACTGAAGCTTTCTTT. Translating it yields CASSPWGLESTEAFF.

CDR3 in amino acids: CASSLDPSSYNEQFF. The CDR3, as DNA: TGTGCCAGCAGCTTGGACCCGAGCTCCTACAATGAGCAGTTCTTC. This chain joins TRBV5-6 and TRBJ2-1; no firm D call. There are 15 residues in the CDR3. V shed 0 bases and J shed 0 bases, with 7 bases lying between them. Looked up from germline, CDR1 is SGHDT and CDR2 is YYEEEE.

The V and J genes are TRBV6-1 and TRBJ2-5, with 8 bases matching TRBD1. There are 15 residues in the CDR3. The junction had 8 bases not matched to a gene; V was cut back by 4 bases and J by 4 bases. CDR1 MNHNS and CDR2 SASEGT come from the germline V gene. The CDR3 here is CASSGSQGGAETQYF. The CDR3 bases are TGTGCCAGCAGTGGGTCACAGGGGGGTGCAGAGACCCAGTACTTC.

This sequence joins TRBV7-2 and TRBJ2-5, with D possibly matching TRBD2 (6 bases). V shed 4 bases and J shed 3 bases, with 9 bases lying between them. This CDR3 has 13 residues. Germline CDR1 reads SGHTA; CDR2 reads FQGNSA. The CDR3 protein is CASSSSVKETQYF. CDR3 in DNA: TGTGCCAGCAGCTCTAGCGTGAAAGAGACCCAGTACTTC.

The V and J genes are TRBV12-1 and TRBJ1-1; the D call in the table, TRBD1, was not verified against the DNA. TRBV12-1 is a known pseudogene. The CDR3 consists of 15 residues. Here the CDR3 reads CASSRLDREGSEAFF. Written as DNA, the CDR3 is TGTGCCAGCAGCCGCTTGGACAGAGAAGGATCTGAAGCTTTCTTT.

The rearrangement uses TRBV4-3 and TRBJ1-6, with TRBD1 matching over 11 bases. The trim removed 0 bases at V and 3 bases at J, leaving 16 bases unmatched. CDR3 length equals 22 residues. Germline V gene sequence: CDR1 LGHNA, CDR2 YSLEER. The CDR3 loop reads CASSQDRRRGQGASRYNSPLHF. The DNA for the CDR3 is TGCGCCAGCAGCCAAGATCGGAGGAGAGGACAGGGGGCTTCGCGCTATAATTCACCCCTCCACTTT.